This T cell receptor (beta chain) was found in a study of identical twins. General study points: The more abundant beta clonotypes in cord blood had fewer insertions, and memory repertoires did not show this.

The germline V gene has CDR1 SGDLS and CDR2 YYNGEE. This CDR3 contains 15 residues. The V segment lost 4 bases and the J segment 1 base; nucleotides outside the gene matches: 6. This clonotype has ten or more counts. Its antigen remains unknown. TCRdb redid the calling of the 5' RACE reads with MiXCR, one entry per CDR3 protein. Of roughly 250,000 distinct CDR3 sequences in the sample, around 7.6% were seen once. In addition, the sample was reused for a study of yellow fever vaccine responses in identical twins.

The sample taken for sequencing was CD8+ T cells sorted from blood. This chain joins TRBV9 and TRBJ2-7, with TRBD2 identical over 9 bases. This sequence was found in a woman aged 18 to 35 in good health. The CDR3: CASSPRLADSYEQYF. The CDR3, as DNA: TGTGCCAGCAGCCCTCGACTAGCGGATTCCTACGAGCAGTACTTC.